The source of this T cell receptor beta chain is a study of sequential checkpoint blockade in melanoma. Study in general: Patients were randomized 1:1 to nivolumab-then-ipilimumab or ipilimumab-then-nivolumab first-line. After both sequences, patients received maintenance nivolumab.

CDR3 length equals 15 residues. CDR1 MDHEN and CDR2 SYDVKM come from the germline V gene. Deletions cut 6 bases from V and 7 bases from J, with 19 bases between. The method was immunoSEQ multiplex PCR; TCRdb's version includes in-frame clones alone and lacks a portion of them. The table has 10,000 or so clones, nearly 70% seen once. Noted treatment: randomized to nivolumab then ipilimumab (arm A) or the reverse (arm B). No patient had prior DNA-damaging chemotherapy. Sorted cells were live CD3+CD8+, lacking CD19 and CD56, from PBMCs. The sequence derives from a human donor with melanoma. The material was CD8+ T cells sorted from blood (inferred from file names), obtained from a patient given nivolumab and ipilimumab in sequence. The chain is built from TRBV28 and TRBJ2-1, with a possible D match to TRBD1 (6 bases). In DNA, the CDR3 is TGTGCCAGCAGATCAGACAGGTCCGGTTGGAATGAGCAGTTCTTC. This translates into CASRSDRSGWNEQFF.